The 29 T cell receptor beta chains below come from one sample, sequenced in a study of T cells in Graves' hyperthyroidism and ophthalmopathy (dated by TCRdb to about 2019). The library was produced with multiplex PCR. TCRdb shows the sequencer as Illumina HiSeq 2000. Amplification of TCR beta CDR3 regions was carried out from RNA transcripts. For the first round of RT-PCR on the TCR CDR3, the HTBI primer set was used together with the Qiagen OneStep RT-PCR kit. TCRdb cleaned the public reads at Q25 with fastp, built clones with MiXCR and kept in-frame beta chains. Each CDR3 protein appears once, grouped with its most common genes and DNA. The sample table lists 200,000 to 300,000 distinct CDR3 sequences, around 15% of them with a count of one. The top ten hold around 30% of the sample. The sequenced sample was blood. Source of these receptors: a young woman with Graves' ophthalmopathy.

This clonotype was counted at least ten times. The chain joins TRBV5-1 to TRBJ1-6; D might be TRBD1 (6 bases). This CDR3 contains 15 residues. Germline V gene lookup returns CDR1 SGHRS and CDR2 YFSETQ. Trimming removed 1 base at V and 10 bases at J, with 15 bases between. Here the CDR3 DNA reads TGCGCCAGCAGCTTGACGGGGGCTACTTACTCACCCCTCCACTTT. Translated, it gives CASSLTGATYSPLHF.

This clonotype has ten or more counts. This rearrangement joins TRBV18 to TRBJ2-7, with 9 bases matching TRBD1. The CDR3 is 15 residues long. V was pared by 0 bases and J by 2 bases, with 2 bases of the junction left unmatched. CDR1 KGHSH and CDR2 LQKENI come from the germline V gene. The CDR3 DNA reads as TGTGCCAGCTCACCACCGGGACAGGGTACCTACGAGCAGTACTTC. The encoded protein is CASSPPGQGTYEQYF.

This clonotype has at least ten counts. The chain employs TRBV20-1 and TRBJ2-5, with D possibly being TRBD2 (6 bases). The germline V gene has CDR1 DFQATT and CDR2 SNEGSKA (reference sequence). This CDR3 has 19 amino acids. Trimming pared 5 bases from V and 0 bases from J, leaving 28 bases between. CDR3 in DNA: TGCAGTGCTGGCCTCATGTTTGACCATCATGGGAGGTACCAAGAGACCCAGTACTTC. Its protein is CSAGLMFDHHGRYQETQYF.

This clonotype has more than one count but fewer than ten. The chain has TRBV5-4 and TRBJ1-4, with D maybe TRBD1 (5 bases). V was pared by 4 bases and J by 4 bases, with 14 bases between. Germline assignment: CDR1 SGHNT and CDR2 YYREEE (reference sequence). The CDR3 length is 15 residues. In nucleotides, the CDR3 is TGTGCCAGCAGCCTCCGGGACGGCTATAATGAAAAACTGTTTTTT. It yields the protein CASSLRDGYNEKLFF.

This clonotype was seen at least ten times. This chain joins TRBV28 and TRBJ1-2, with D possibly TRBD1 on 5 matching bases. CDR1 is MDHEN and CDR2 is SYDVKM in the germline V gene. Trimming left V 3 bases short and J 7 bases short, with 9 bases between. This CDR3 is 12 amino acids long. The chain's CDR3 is CASSLKGRGYTF. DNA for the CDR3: TGTGCCAGCAGTTTGAAGGGACGTGGCTACACCTTC.

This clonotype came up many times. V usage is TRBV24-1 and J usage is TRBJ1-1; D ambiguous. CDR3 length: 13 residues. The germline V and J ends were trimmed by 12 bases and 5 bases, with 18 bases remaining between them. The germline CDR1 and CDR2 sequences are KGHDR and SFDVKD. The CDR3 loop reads CASRGLVDTEAFF. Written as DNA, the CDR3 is TGTGCCTCTCGCGGGTTGGTAGATACTGAAGCTTTCTTT.

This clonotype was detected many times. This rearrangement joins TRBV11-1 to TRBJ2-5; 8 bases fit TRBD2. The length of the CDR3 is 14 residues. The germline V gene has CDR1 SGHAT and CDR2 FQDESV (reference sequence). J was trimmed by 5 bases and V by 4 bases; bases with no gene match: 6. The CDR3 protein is CASSSTSDGETQYF. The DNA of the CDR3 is TGTGCCAGCAGCTCGACTAGCGATGGGGAGACCCAGTACTTC.

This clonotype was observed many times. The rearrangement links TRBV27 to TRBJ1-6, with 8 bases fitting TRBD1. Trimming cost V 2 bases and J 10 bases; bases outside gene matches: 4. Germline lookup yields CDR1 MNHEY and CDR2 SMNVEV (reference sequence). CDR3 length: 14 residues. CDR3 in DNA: TGTGCCAGCAGTTTAAGCAGGGGGCGGTCACCCCTCCACTTT. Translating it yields CASSLSRGRSPLHF.

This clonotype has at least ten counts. DNA for the CDR3: TGTGCCAGCAGCTTGGTTCATCGTAACACTGAAGCTTTCTTT. This sequence encodes CASSLVHRNTEAFF. The chain recombines TRBV5-6 with TRBJ1-1; D gene ambiguous. Between the trimmed V and J ends, which lost 0 bases and 2 bases, there was a span of 8 bases. Per germline, CDR1 SGHDT and CDR2 YYEEEE. The CDR3 totals 14 residues.

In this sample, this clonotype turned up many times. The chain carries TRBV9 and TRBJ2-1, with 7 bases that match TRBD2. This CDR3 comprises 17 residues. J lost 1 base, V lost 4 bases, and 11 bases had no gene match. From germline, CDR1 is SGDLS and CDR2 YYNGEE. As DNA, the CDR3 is TGTGCCAGCAGCTCGTCGCGGGAGTCGGGGTCCTACAATGAGCAGTTCTTC. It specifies CASSSSRESGSYNEQFF.

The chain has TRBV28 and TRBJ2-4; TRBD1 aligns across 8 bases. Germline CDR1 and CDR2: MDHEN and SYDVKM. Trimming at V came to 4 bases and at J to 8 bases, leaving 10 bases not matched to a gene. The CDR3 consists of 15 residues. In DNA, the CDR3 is TGTGCCAGCAGTTCCCCCGCGACAGGGGTGGACATTCAGTACTTC. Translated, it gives CASSSPATGVDIQYF.

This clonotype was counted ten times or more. The CDR3 protein is CASSPGTSGMETQYF. CDR3 DNA: TGCGCCAGCAGCCCAGGGACTAGCGGGATGGAGACCCAGTACTTC. The chain employs TRBV5-1 and TRBJ2-5; the match to TRBD2 covers 13 bases. CDR3 length: 15 residues. J gave up 5 bases and V 4 bases, and 5 bases lay outside the gene matches. Germline CDR1 is SGHRS and CDR2 is YFSETQ.

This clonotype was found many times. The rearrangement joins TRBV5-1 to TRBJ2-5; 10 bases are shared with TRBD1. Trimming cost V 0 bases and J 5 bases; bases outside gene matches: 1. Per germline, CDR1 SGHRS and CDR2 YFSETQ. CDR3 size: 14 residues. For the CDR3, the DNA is TGCGCCAGCAGCTTGGGGGGACAGGGGGAGACCCAGTACTTC. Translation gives CASSLGGQGETQYF.

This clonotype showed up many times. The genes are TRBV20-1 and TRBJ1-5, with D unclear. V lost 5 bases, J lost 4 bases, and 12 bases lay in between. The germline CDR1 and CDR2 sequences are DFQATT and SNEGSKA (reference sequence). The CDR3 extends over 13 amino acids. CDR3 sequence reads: CSAFTSVNQPQHF. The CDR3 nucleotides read TGCAGTGCTTTCACAAGCGTGAATCAGCCCCAGCATTTT.

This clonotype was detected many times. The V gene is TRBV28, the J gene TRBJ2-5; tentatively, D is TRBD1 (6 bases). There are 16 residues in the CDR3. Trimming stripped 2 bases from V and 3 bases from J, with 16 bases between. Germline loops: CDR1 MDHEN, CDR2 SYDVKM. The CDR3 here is CASSLHPLRDKETQYF. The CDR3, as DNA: TGTGCCAGCAGTTTACACCCTCTCCGGGACAAAGAGACCCAGTACTTC.

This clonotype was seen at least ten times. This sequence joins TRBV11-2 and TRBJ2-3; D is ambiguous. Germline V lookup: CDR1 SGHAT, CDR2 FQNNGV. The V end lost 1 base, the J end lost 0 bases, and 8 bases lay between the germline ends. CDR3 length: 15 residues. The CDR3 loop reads CASSLGYGSTDTQYF. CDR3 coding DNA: TGTGCCAGCAGCTTAGGGTATGGCAGCACAGATACGCAGTATTTT. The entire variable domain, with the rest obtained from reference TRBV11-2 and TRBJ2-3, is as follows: EAGVAQSPRYKIIEKRQSVAFWCNPISGHATLYWYQQILGQGPKLLIQFQNNGVVDDSQLPKDRFSAERLKGVDSTLKIQPAKLEDSAVYLCASSLGYGSTDTQYFGPGTRLTVL.

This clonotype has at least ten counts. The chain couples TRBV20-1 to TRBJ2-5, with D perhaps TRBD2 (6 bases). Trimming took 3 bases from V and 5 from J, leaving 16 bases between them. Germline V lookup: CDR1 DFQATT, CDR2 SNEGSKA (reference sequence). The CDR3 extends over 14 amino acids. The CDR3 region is CSASRSGLGETQYF. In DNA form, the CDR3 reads TGCAGTGCTAGTCGGAGCGGGCTGGGGGAGACCCAGTACTTC.

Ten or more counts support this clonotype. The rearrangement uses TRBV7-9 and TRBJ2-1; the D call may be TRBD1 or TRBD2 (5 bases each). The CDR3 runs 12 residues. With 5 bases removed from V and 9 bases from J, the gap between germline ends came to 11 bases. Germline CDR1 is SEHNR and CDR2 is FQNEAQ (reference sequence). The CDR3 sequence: CASSRDVGEQFF. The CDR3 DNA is TGTGCCAGCAGCCGGGACGTGGGTGAGCAGTTCTTC.

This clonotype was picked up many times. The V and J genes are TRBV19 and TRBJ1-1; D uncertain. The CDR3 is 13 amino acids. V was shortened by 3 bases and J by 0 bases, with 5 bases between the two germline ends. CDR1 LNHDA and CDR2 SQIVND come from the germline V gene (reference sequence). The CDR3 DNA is TGTGCCAGTAGTATGGCGCTGAACACTGAAGCTTTCTTT. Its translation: CASSMALNTEAFF.

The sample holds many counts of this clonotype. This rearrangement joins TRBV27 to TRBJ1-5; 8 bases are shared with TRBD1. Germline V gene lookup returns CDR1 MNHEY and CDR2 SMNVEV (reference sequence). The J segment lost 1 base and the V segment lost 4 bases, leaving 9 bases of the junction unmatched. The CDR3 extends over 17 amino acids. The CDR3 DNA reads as TGTGCCAGCAGTTCGCGGACAGGGTTTGGGAGCAATCAGCCCCAGCATTTT. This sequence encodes CASSSRTGFGSNQPQHF.

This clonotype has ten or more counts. This chain's CDR3 is CASSQGLDTEAFF. Written as DNA, the CDR3 is TGTGCCAGCTCACAGGGACTGGACACTGAAGCTTTCTTT. The chain employs TRBV18 and TRBJ1-1, with D possibly being TRBD1 (5 bases). Germline V lookup: CDR1 KGHSH, CDR2 LQKENI. The CDR3 covers 13 residues. The V end lost 4 bases, the J end lost 3 bases, and 9 bases lay between the germline ends.

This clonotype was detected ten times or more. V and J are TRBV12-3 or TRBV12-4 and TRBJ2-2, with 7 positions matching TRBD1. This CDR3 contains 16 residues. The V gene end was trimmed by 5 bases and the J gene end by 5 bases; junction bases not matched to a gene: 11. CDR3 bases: TGTGCCAGCAGTACCCGGACAGGAAGAGAGACCGGGGAGCTGTTTTTT. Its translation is CASSTRTGRETGELFF.

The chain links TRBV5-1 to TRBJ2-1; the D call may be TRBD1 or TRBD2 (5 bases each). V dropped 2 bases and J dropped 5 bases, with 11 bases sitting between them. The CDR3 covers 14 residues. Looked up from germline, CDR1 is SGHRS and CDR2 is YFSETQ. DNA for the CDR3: TGCGCCAGCAGCTTCGTGGGACGTGACAATGAGCAGTTCTTC. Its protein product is CASSFVGRDNEQFF. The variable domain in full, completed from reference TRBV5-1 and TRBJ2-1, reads KAGVTQTPRYLIKTRGQQVTLSCSPISGHRSVSWYQQTPGQGLQFLFEYFSETQRNKGNFPGRFSGRQFSNSRSEMNVSTLELGDSALYLCASSFVGRDNEQFFGPGTRLTVL.

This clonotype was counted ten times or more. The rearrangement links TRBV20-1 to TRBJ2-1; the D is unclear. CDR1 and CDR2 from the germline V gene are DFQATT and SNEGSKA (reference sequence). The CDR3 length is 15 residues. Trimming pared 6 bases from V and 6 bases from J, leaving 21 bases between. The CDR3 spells CSADESLGIVNEQFF. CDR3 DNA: TGCAGTGCCGACGAATCCCTAGGCATCGTCAATGAGCAGTTCTTC.

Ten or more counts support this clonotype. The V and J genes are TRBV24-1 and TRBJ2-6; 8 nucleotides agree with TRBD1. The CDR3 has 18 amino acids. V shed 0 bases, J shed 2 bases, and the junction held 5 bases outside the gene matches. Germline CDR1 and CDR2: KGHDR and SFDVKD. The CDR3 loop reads CATSDLDRGEAGANVLTF. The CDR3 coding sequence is TGTGCCACCAGTGATTTGGACAGGGGAGAAGCTGGGGCCAACGTCCTGACTTTC.

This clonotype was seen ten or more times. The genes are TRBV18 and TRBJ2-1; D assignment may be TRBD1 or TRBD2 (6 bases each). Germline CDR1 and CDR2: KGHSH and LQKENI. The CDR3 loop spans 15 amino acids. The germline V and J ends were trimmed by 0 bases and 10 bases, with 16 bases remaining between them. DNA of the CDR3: TGTGCCAGCTCACCACCGTCCGGGGGCCCTTTGGAGCAGTTCTTC. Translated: CASSPPSGGPLEQFF. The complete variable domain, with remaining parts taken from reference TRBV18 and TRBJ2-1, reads NAGVMQNPRHLVRRRGQEARLRCSPMKGHSHVYWYRQLPEEGLKFMVYLQKENIIDESGMPKERFSAEFPKEGPSILRIQQVVRGDSAAYFCASSPPSGGPLEQFFGPGTRLTVL.

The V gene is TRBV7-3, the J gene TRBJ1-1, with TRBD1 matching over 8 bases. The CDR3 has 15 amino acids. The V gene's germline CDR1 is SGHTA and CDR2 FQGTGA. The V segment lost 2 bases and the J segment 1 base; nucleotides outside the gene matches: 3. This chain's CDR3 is CASSLQGAENTEAFF. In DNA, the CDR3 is TGTGCCAGCAGCTTACAGGGGGCGGAGAACACTGAAGCTTTCTTT.

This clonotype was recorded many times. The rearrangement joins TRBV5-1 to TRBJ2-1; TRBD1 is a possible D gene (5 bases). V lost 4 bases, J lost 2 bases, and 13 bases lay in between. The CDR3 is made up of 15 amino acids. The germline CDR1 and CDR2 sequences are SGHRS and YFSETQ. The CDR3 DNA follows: TGCGCCAGCAGCCCGACAGTGAAAGCCTACAATGAGCAGTTCTTC. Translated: CASSPTVKAYNEQFF. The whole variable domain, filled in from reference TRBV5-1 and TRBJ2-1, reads KAGVTQTPRYLIKTRGQQVTLSCSPISGHRSVSWYQQTPGQGLQFLFEYFSETQRNKGNFPGRFSGRQFSNSRSEMNVSTLELGDSALYLCASSPTVKAYNEQFFGPGTRLTVL.

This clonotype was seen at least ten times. CDR3 loop: CATLRQPRTDTQYF. The CDR3 DNA reads as TGTGCCACCCTACGACAGCCTCGCACAGATACGCAGTATTTT. The rearrangement joins TRBV2 to TRBJ2-3; weak D call: TRBD1 (5 bases). Germline loops: CDR1 SNHLY, CDR2 FYNNEI. V was clipped by 10 bases and J by 1 base, with 15 bases between them. This CDR3 contains 14 residues.